This T cell receptor beta chain was documented in a study of T cells in Graves' hyperthyroidism and ophthalmopathy. V was cut by 5 bases and J by 8 bases, with 13 bases left in between. CDR3 length equals 13 residues. Graves' hyperthyroidism was deemed stable given no ophthalmopathy progression within 18 months. The hyperthyroidism was newly diagnosed and had lasted under 2 months; the patients were aged 18 to 65. This clonotype was detected a few times. Its antigen is undetermined. RNA transcripts were the template for amplifying TCR beta CDR3 regions. During a first-round RT-PCR of the TCR CDR3, the HTBI primer set was used. TCRdb independently ran MiXCR on the multiplex PCR reads; one entry per CDR3 protein. The repertoire holds 300,000 to 400,000 distinct CDR3 sequences, with 21% as singletons. Broader study findings: Most expanded thyroid clonotypes above 0.001 recurred in blood.

Sequencing was carried out using blood. The receptor was derived from a woman between 45 and 65 years old with Graves' hyperthyroidism. This rearrangement joins TRBV12-3 or TRBV12-4 to TRBJ1-5, with a weak D call TRBD1 (5 bases). The CDR3 is CASSARGRKPQHF. The CDR3 DNA sequence: TGTGCCAGCAGTGCGAGGGGAAGGAAGCCCCAGCATTTT.